This T cell receptor beta chain derives from a study of response to subunit inactivated influenza vaccine. TCRdb reanalysed the RT-PCR reads using MiXCR and keeps one entry per CDR3 protein. The sample has 150,000 to 200,000 distinct CDR3 sequences; about 12% are singletons. V dropped 8 bases and J dropped 4 bases, with 20 bases sitting between them. The CDR3 is 15 residues long. Germline V gene sequence: CDR1 PRHDT, CDR2 FYEKMQ (reference sequence). These data were likewise used in another study, on T cells expressing NK-cell markers. That report notes: It was by 5'RACE template switching with UMIs that TCR beta cDNA was made. HCMV seropositivity marked seven of the eight sequenced donors; one was seronegative. Within several experiments, an anti-gamma-delta TCR antibody kept the sorting limited to alpha-beta TCR T cells. The study found these clonotypes also leading the CD3+CD56-NKG2C+ fraction in several donors.

The receptor's source is a man between 45 and 60 years old who received an inactivated influenza vaccine. The chain uses TRBV13 and TRBJ2-5; possibly TRBD1 for D (6 bases). The sample consisted of CD8+ T cells sorted from PBMCs, taken about 13 days after vaccination. CDR3 protein: CASQAQQVQGETQYF. In DNA, the CDR3 is TGTGCCAGCCAGGCTCAACAGGTACAGGGAGAGACCCAGTACTTC.